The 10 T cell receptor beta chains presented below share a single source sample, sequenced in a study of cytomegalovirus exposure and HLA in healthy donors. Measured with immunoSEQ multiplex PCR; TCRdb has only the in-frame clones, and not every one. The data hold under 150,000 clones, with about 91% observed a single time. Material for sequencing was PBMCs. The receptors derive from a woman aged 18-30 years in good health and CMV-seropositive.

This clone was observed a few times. In DNA, the CDR3 is TGCGCCAGCAGCCCCCCGGGACAGGGGGCGAGGAATGGCTACACCTTC. This sequence encodes CASSPPGQGARNGYTF. This chain connects TRBV5-1 to TRBJ1-2; TRBD1 matches at 12 bases. CDR1 and CDR2 (germline): SGHRS, YFSETQ. CDR3 length: 16 residues. J gave up 6 bases and V 4 bases, and 10 bases lay outside the gene matches.

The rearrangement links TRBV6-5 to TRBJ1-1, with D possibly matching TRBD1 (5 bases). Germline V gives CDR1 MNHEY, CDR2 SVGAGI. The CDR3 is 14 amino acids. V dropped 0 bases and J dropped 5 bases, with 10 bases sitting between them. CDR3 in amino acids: CASSYSLQGTEAFF. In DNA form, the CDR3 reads TGTGCCAGCAGTTACTCGCTTCAGGGTACTGAAGCTTTCTTT.

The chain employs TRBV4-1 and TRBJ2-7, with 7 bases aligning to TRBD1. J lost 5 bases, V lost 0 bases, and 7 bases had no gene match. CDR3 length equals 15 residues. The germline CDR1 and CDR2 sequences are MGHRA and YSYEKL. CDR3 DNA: TGCGCCAGCAGCCAAGATTACAGGGGAATGGACGAGCAGTACTTC. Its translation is CASSQDYRGMDEQYF.

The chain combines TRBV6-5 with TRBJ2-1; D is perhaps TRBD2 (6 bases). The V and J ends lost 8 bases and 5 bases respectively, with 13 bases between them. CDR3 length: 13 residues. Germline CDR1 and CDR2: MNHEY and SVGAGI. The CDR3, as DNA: TGTGCCAGCGGGGGGTCAACAAACAATGAGCAGTTCTTC. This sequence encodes CASGGSTNNEQFF.

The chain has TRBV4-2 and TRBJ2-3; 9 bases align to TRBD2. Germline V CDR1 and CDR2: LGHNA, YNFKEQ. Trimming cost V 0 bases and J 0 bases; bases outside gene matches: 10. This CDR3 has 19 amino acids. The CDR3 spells CASSQEYLAGRPSTDTQYF. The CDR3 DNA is TGTGCCAGCAGCCAAGAGTACCTAGCGGGGAGGCCTAGCACAGATACGCAGTATTTT.

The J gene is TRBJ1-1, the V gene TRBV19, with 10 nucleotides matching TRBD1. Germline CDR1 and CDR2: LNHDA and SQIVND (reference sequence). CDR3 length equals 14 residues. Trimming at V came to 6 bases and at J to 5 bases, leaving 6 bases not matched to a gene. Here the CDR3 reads CASRWGQGLTEAFF. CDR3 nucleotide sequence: TGTGCCAGTAGATGGGGACAGGGGTTAACTGAAGCTTTCTTT.

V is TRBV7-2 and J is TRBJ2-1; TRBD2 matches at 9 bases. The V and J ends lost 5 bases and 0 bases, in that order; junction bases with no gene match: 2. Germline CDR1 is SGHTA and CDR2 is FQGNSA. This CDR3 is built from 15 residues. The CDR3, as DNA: TGTGCCAGCAGCATTAGCGGGAGCTCCTACAATGAGCAGTTCTTC. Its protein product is CASSISGSSYNEQFF. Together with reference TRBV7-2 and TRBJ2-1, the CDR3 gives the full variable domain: GAGVSQSPSNKVTEKGKDVELRCDPISGHTALYWYRQSLGQGLEFLIYFQGNSAPDKSGLPSDRFSAERTGGSVSTLTIQRTQQEDSAVYLCASSISGSSYNEQFFGPGTRLTVL.

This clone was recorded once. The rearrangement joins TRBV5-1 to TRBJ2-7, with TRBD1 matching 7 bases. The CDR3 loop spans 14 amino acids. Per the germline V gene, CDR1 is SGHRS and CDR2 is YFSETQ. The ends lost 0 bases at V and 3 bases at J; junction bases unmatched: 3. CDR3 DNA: TGCGCCAGCAGCTTGGCCCGGACAGGCTACGAGCAGTACTTC. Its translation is CASSLARTGYEQYF.

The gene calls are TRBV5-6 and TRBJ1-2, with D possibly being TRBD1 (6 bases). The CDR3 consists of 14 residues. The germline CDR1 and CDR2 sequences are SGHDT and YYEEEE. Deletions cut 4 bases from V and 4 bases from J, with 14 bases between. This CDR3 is CASSAIQGSYGYTF. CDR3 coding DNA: TGTGCCAGCAGCGCGATACAGGGATCCTATGGCTACACCTTC.

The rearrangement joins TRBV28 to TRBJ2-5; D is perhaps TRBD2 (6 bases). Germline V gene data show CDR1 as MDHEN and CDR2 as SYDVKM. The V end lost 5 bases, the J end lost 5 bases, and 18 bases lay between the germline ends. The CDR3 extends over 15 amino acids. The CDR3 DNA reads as TGTGCCAGCAGTCCGGCGGGTGGGGGGTCGGAGACCCAGTACTTC. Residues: CASSPAGGGSETQYF.